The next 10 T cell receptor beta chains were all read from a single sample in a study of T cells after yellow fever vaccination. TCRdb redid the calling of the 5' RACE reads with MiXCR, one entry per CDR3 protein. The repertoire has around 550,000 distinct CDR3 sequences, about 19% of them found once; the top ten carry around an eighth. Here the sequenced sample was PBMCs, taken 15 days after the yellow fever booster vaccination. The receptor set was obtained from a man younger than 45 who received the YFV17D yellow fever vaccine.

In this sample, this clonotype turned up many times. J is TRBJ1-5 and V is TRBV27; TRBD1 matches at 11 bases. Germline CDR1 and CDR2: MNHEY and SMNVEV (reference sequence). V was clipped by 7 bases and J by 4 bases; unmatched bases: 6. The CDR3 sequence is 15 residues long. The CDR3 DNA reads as TGTGCCAGCAAACTGGACAGGGGGCTAAATCAGCCCCAGCATTTT. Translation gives CASKLDRGLNQPQHF.

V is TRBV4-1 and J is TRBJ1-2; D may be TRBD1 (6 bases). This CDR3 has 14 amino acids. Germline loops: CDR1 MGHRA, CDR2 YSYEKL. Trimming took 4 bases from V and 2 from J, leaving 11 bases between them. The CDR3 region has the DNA TGCGCCAGCAGCCCTGGACAGCCGAACTATGGCTACACCTTC. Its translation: CASSPGQPNYGYTF.

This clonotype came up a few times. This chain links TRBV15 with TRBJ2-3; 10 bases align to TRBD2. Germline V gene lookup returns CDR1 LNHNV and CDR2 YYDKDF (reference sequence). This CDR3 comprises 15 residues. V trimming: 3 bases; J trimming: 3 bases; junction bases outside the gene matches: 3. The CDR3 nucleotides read TGTGCCACCAGCAGCACGGGACTAGCGACAGATACGCAGTATTTT. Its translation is CATSSTGLATDTQYF.

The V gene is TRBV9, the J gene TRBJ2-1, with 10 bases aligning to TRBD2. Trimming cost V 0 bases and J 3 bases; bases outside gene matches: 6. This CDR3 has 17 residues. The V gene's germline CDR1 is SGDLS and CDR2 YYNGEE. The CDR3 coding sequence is TGTGCCAGCAGCGTAGTCGCTAGCGGGAGCCTCTACAATGAGCAGTTCTTC. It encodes CASSVVASGSLYNEQFF.

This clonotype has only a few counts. CDR3 DNA sequence: TGTGCCAGCAGTTACATAGGGTCAGGAGATACGCAGTATTTT. Amino acids: CASSYIGSGDTQYF. V usage is TRBV6-2 or TRBV6-3 and J usage is TRBJ2-3, with D uncertain. This CDR3 contains 14 residues. Trimming took 2 bases from V and 5 from J, leaving 11 bases between them. CDR1 is MNHEY and CDR2 is SVGEGT in the germline V gene.

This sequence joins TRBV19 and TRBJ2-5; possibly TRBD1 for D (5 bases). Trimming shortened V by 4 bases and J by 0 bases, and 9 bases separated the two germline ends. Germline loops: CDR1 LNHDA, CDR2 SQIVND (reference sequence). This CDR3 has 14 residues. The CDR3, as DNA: TGTGCCAGTAGTAGGGTCAGGGACCAAGAGACCCAGTACTTC. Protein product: CASSRVRDQETQYF.

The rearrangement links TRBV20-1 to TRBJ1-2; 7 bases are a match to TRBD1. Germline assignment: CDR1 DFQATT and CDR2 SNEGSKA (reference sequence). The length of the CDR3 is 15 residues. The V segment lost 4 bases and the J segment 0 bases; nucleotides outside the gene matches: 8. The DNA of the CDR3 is TGCAGTGCTAAATTTTCCGGGACAGCTAACTATGGCTACACCTTC. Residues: CSAKFSGTANYGYTF.

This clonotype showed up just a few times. The CDR3 DNA reads as TGTGCCAGCAGTGAAGCGTGGACACACTACGAGCAGTACTTC. Protein product: CASSEAWTHYEQYF. The rearrangement joins TRBV6-1 to TRBJ2-7; TRBD1 might be the D (5 bases). V was trimmed by 0 bases and J by 3 bases, leaving 9 bases between them. Germline-derived CDR1 and CDR2 are MNHNS and SASEGT. The CDR3 sequence is 14 residues long.

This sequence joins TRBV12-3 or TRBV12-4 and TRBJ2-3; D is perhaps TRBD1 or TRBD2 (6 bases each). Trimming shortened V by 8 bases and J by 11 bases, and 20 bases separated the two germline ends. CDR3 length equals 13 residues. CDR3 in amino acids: CASRARGGNGQYF. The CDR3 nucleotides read TGTGCCAGCCGCGCCAGGGGCGGGAACGGGCAGTATTTT.

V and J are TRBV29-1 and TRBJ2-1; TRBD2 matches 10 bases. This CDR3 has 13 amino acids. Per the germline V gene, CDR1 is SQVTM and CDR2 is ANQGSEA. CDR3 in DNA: TGCTCTAGCGGGAGAAAATCGTACAATGAGCAGTTCTTC. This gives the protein CSSGRKSYNEQFF.